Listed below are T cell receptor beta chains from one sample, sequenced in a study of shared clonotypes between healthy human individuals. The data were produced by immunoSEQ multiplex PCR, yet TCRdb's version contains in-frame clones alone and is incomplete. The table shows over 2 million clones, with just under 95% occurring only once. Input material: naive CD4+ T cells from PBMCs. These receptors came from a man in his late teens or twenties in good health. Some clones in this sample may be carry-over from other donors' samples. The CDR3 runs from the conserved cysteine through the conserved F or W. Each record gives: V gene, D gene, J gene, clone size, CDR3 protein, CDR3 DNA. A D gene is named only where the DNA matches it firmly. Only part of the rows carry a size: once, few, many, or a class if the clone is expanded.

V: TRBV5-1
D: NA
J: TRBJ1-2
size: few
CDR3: CASSPAAGDYGYTF
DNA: TGCGCCAGCAGCCCGGCGGCGGGAGACTATGGCTACACCTTC

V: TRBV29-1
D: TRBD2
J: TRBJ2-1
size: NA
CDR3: CSGTTLASEQFF
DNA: TGCAGCGGGACCACACTAGCGAGTGAGCAGTTCTTC

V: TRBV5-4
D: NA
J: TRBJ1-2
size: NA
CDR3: CASSRVGVYYGYTF
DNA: TGTGCCAGCAGCCGGGTCGGGGTATACTATGGCTACACCTTC

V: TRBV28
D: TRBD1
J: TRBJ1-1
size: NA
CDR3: CASRNAGQGNTEAFF
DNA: TGTGCCAGCCGAAATGCGGGACAGGGGAACACTGAAGCTTTCTTT

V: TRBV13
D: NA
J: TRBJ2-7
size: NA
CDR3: CASSSRKSGNEQYF
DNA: TGTGCCAGCAGCTCCAGGAAGTCAGGCAACGAGCAGTACTTC

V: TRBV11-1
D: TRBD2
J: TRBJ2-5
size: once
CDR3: CASSTGLAVQETQYF
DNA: TGTGCCAGCAGCACGGGACTAGCGGTCCAAGAGACCCAGTACTTC

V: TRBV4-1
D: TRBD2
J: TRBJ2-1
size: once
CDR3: CASSQFVVAGYNEQFF
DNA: TGCGCCAGCAGCCAATTCGTAGTAGCGGGATACAATGAGCAGTTCTTC

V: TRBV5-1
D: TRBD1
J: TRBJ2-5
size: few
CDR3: CASSLQGQQETQYF
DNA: TGCGCCAGCAGCTTACAGGGACAGCAAGAGACCCAGTACTTC

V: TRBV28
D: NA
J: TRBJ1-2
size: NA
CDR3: CASSSGYLEGYTF
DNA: TGTGCCAGCAGTTCCGGGTACCTCGAGGGCTACACCTTC

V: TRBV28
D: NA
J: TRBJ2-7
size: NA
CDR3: CASGRSFLYEQYF
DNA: TGTGCCAGCGGCCGTAGCTTCCTATACGAGCAGTACTTC

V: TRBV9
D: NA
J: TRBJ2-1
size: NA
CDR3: CASSYSGSTYNEQFF
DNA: TGTGCCAGCAGTTATTCAGGGTCCACCTACAATGAGCAGTTCTTC

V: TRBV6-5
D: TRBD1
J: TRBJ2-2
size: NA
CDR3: CASSYVQGSPGELFF
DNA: TGTGCCAGCAGTTACGTACAGGGGAGCCCCGGGGAGCTGTTTTTT

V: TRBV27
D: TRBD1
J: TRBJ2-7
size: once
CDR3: CASRDRGYKYEQYF
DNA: TGTGCCAGCAGGGACAGGGGGTATAAGTACGAGCAGTACTTC

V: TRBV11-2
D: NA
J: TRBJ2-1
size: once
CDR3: CASSLLREREQFF
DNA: TGTGCCAGCAGCTTACTCAGGGAACGGGAGCAGTTCTTC

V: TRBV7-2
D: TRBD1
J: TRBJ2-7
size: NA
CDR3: CASSEDRFYEQYF
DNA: TGTGCCAGCAGCGAGGACAGGTTTTACGAGCAGTACTTC

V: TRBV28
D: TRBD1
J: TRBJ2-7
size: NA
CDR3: CASSRQGPTYEQYF
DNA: TGTGCCAGCAGTCGACAGGGGCCCACCTACGAGCAGTACTTC